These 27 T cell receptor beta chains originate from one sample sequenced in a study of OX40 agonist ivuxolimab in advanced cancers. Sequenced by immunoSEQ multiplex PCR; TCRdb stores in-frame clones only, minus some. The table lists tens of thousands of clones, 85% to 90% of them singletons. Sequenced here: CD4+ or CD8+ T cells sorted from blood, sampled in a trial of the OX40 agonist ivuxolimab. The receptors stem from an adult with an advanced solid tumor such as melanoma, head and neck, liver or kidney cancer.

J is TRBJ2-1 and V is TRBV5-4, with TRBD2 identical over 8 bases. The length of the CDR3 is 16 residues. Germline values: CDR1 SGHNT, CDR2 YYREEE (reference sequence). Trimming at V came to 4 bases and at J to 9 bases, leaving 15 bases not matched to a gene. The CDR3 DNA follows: TGTGCCAGCAGCCGTCGGGGGGGAGCACTAACAGGTGAGCAGTTCTTC. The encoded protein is CASSRRGGALTGEQFF.

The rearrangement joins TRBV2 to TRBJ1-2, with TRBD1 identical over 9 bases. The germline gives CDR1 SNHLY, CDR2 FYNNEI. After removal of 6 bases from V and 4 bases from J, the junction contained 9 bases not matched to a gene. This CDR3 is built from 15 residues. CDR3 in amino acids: CASRQGATTLYGYTF. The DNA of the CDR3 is TGTGCCAGCAGACAGGGGGCGACTACTCTCTATGGCTACACCTTC.

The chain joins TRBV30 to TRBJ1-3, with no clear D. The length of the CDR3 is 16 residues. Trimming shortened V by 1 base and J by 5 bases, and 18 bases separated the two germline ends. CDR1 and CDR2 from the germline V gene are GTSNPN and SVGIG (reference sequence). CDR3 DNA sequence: TGTGCCTGGAGTGCGGGCGAAGGAGGGTCTAGAAACACCATATATTTT. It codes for CAWSAGEGGSRNTIYF.

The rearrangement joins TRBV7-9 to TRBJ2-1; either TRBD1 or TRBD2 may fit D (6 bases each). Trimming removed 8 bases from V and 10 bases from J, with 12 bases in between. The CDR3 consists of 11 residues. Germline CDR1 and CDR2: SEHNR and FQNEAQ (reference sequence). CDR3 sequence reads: CASVRDIEQFF. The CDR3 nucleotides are TGTGCCAGCGTGCGGGACATCGAGCAGTTCTTC.

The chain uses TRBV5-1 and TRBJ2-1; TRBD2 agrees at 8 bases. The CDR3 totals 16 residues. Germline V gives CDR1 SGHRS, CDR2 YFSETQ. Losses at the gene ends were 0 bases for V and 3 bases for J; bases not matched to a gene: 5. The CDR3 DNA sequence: TGCGCCAGCAGCTTGGAGGCGGGAGGATTCTACAATGAGCAGTTCTTC. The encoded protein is CASSLEAGGFYNEQFF.

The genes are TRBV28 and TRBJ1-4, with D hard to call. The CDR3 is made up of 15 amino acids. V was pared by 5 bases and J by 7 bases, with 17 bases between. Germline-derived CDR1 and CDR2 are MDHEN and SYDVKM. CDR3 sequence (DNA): TGTGCCAGCAGTACACCATCATCGGGTCTTGAAAAACTGTTTTTT. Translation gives CASSTPSSGLEKLFF.

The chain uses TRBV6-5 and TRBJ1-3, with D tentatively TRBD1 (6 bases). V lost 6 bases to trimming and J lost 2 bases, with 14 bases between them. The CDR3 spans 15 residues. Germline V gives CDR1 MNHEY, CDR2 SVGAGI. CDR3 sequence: CASRPTGNAGNTIYF. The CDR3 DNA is TGTGCCAGCAGACCCACAGGGAACGCTGGAAACACCATATATTTT.

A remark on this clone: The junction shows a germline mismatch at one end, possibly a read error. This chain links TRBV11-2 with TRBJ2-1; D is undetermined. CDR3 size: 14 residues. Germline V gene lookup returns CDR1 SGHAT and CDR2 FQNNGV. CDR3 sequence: CASTLDPADNEQFF. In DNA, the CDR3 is TGTGCCAGCACCTTAGACCCCGCGGACAATGAGCAGTTCTTC.

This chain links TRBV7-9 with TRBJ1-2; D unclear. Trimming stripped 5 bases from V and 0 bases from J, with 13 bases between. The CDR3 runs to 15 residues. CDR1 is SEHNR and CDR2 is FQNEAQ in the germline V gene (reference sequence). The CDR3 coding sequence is TGTGCCAGCAGCCCCGGAAGTAATCCTAACTATGGCTACACCTTC. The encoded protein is CASSPGSNPNYGYTF.

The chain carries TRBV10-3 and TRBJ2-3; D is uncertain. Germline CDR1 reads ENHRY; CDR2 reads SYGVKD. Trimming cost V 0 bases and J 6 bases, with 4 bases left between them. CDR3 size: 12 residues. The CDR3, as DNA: TGTGCCATCAGTGAGTCGGAGGATACGCAGTATTTT. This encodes CAISESEDTQYF.

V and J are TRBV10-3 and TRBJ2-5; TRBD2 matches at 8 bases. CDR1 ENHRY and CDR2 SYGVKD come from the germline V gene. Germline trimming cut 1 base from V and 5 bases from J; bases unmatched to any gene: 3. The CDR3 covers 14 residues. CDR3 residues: CAISEFEREETQYF. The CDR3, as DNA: TGTGCCATCAGTGAGTTTGAGCGGGAGGAGACCCAGTACTTC.

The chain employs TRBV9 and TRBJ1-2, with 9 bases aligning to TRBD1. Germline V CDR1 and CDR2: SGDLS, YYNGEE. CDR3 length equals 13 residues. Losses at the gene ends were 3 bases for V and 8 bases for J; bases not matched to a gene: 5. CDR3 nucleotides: TGTGCCAGCAGCGCCGGGACAGGGAGCGGCTACACCTTC. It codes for CASSAGTGSGYTF.

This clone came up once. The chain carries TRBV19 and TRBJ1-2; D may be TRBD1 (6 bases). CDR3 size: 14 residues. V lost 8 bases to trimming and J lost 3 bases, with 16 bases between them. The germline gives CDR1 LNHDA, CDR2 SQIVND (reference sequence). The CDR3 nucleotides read TGTGCCAGTCAAAGGGTAGGGGGGGACTATGGCTACACCTTC. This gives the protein CASQRVGGDYGYTF.

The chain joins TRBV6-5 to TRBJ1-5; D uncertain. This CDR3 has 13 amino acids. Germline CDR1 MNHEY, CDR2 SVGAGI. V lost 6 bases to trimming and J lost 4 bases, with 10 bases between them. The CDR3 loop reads CASRDGRNQPQHF. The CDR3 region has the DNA TGTGCCAGCAGGGACGGGAGAAATCAGCCCCAGCATTTT.

The CDR3 sequence is CASSHRTLGTDTQYF. The CDR3 DNA sequence: TGTGCCAGCAGCCATCGGACTCTAGGAACAGATACGCAGTATTTT. The V call is TRBV11-1, the J call TRBJ2-3, with D possibly matching TRBD2 (5 bases). The V gene lost 5 bases and the J gene lost 3 bases, with 15 bases spanning the gap. Germline assignment: CDR1 SGHAT and CDR2 FQDESV (reference sequence). This CDR3 is built from 15 residues.

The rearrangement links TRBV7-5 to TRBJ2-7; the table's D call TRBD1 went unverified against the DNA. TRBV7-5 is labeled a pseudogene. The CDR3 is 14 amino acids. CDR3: CVRSRNRESYEQYF. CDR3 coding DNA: TGTGTCAGAAGCCGTAACAGGGAAAGCTACGAGCAGTACTTC.

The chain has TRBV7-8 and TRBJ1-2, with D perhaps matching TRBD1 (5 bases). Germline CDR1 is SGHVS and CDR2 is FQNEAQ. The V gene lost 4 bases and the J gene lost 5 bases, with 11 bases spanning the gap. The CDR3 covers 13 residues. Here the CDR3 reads CASSSGPSYGYTF. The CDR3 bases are TGTGCCAGCAGCTCGGGACCGAGTTATGGCTACACCTTC.

The CDR3 loop is CASSFSQGLLYGYTF. DNA of the CDR3: TGCGCCAGCAGCTTCTCACAGGGTTTACTCTATGGCTACACCTTC. J is TRBJ1-2 and V is TRBV5-1; D is perhaps TRBD1 (6 bases). The V end was cut by 2 bases, the J end by 4 bases, with 15 bases between. The germline V gene encodes CDR1 SGHRS and CDR2 YFSETQ. There are 15 residues in the CDR3.

The CDR3 nucleotides read TGTGCCAGCAGCTTGGCCATCGGACCCGTTTTTTACGAGCAGTACTTC. Its protein product is CASSLAIGPVFYEQYF. The chain links TRBV5-6 to TRBJ2-7; D is ambiguous. CDR1 and CDR2 (germline): SGHDT, YYEEEE. The CDR3 runs 16 residues. The ends were cut back, 0 bases at V and 4 bases at J, with 17 bases in the middle.

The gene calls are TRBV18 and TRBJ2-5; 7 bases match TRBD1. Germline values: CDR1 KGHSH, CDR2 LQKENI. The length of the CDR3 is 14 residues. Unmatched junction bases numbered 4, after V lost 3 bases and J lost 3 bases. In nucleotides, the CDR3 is TGTGCCAGCTCACCTCGGCAGGGGGAAGAGACCCAGTACTTC. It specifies CASSPRQGEETQYF.

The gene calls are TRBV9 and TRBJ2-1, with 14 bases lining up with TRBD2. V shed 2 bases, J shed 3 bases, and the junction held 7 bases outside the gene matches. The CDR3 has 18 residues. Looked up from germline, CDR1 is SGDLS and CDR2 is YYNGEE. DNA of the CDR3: TGTGCCAGCAGCGTTGGGGGACTAGCGGGAGTATTCTACAATGAGCAGTTCTTC. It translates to CASSVGGLAGVFYNEQFF.

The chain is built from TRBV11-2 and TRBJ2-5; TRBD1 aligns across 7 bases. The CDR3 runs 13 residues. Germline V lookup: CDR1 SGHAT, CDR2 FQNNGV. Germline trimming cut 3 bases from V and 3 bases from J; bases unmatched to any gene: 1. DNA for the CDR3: TGTGCCAGCAGCTTGACAGGGAAAGAGACCCAGTACTTC. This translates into CASSLTGKETQYF.

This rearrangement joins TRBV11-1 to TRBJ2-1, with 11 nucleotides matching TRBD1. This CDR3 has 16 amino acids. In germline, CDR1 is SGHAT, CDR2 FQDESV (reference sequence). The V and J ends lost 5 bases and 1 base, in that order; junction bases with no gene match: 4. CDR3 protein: CASSPGQGASYNEQFF. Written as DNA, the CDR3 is TGTGCCAGCAGCCCCGGACAGGGGGCATCCTACAATGAGCAGTTCTTC.

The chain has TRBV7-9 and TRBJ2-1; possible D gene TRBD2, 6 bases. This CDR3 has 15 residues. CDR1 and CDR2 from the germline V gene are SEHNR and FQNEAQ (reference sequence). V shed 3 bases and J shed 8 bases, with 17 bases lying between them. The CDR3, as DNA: TGTGCCAGCAGCTTGGGGAGGACTGGGTGGGATGAGCAGTTCTTC. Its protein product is CASSLGRTGWDEQFF.

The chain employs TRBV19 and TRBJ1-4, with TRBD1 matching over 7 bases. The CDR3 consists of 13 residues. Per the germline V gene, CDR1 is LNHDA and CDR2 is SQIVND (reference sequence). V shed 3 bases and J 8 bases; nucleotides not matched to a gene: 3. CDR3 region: CASSIGTVEKLFF. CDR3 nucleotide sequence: TGTGCCAGTAGTATTGGGACAGTAGAAAAACTGTTTTTT.

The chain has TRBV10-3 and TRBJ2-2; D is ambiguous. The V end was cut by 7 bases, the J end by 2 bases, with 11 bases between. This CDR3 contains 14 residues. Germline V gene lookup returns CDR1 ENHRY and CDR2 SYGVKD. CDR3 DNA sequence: TGTGCCATCACAGAGACCGCCAACACCGGGGAGCTGTTTTTT. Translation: CAITETANTGELFF.

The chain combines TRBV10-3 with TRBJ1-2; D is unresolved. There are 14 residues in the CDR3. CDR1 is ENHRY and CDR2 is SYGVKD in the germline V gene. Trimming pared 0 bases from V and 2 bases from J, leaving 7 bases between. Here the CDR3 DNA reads TGTGCCATCAGTGAGTCTGGGCAGAACTATGGCTACACCTTC. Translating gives CAISESGQNYGYTF.